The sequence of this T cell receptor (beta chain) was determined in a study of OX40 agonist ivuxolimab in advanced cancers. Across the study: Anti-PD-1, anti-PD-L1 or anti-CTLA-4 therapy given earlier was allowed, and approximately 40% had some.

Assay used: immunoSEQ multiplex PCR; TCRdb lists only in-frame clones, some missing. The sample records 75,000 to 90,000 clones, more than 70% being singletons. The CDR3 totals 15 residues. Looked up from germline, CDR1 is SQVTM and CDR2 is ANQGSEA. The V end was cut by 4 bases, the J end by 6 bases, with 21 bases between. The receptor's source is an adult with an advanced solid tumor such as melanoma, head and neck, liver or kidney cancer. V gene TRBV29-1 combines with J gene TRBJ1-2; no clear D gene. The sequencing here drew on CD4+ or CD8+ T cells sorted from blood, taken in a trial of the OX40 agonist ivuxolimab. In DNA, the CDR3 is TGCAGCGTTGGCACAGCTAGGATACTGGGGAATGGCTACACCTTC. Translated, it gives CSVGTARILGNGYTF.